This T cell receptor (beta chain) was sequenced during a study of cytomegalovirus exposure and HLA in healthy donors. Study results and caveats: As a later analysis showed, a missense DCLRE1C variant was linked to trimming of TCR beta V- and J-genes.

The PCR had 60 Vbeta and 13 Jbeta primers. Data came from immunoSEQ multiplex PCR; TCRdb stores just in-frame clones and leaves some out. The table lists under 200,000 clones, 70% to 90% of them singletons, with 0.75% to 0.95% in the top ten. A word on this clone: The antigen is undetermined.

The CDR3 sequence is 15 residues long. The germline gives CDR1 SGHDN, CDR2 FVKESK. The V end was cut by 0 bases, the J end by 7 bases, with 12 bases between. The sequenced sample consisted of PBMCs. The sequence derives from a woman aged 25 to 39 in good health and CMV-seronegative. The rearrangement uses TRBV14 and TRBJ1-4; D unresolved. In nucleotides, the CDR3 is TGTGCCAGCAGCCAAGATCGAGGAATGGCTGAAAAACTGTTTTTT. Its protein product is CASSQDRGMAEKLFF.